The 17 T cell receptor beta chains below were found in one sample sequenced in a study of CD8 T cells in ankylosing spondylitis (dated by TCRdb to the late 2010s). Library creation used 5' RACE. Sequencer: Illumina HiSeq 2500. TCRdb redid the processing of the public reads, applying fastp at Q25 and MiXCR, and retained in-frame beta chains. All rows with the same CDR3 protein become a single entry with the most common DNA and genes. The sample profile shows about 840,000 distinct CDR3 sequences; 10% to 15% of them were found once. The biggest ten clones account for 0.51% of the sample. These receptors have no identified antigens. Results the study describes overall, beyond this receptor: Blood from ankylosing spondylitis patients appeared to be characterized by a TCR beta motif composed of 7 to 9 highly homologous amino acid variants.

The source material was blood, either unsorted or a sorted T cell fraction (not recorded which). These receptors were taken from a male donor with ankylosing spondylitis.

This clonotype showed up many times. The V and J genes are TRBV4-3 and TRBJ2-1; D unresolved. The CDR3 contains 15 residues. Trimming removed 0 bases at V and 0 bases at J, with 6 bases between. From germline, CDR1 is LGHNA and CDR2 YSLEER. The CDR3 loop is CASSQDPSSYNEQFF. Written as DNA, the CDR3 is TGCGCCAGCAGCCAAGATCCCAGCTCCTACAATGAGCAGTTCTTC.

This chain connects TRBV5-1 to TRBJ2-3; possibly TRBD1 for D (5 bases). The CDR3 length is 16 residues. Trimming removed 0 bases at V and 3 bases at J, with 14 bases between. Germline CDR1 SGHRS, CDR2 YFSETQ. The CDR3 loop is CASSLAGPGLTDTQYF. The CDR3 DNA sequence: TGCGCCAGCAGCTTGGCAGGCCCAGGGTTGACAGATACGCAGTATTTT.

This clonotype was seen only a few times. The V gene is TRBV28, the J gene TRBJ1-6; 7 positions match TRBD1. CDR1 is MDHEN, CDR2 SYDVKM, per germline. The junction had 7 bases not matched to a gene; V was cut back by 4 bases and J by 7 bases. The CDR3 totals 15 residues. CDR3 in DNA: TGTGCCAGCAGTTCCTTGACAGGGTGGAATTCACCCCTCCACTTT. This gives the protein CASSSLTGWNSPLHF.

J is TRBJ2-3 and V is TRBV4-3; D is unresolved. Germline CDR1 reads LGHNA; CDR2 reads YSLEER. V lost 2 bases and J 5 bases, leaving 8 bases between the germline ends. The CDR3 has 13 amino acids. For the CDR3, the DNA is TGCGCCAGCAGCCAAAGGGCAGTAGATACGCAGTATTTT. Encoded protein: CASSQRAVDTQYF.

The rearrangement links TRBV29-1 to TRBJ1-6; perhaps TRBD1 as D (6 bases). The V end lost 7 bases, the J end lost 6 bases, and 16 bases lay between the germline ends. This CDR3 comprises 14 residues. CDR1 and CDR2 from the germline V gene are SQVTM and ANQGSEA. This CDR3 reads CSASLGGSNSPLHF. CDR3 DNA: TGCAGCGCCTCCTTGGGGGGCTCTAATTCACCCCTCCACTTT.

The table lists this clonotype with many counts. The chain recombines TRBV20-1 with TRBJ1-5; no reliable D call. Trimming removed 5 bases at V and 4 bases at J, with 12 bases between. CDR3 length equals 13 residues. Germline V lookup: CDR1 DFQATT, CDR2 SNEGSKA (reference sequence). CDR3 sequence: CSAESAGNQPQHF. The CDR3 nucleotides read TGCAGTGCTGAGTCGGCGGGGAATCAGCCCCAGCATTTT.

The CDR3 bases are TGCGCCAGCAGCTCGGGACTAGCGGGAGTGAAAGATACGCAGTATTTT. Amino acid sequence: CASSSGLAGVKDTQYF. The chain employs TRBV5-1 and TRBJ2-3; 14 nucleotides line up with TRBD2. The trim removed 3 bases at V and 5 bases at J, leaving 5 bases unmatched. The CDR3 loop spans 16 amino acids. Germline CDR1 SGHRS, CDR2 YFSETQ.

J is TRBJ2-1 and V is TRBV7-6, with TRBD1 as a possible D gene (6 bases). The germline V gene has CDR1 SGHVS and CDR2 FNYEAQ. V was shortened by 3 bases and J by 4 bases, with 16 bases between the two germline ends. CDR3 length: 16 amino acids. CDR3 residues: CASSLAWAGDYNEQFF. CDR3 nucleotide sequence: TGTGCCAGCAGCTTGGCATGGGCAGGGGATTACAATGAGCAGTTCTTC. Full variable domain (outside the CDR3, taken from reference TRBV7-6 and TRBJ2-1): GAGVSQSPRYKVTKRGQDVALRCDPISGHVSLYWYRQALGQGPEFLTYFNYEAQQDKSGLPNDRFSAERPEGSISTLTIQRTEQRDSAMYRCASSLAWAGDYNEQFFGPGTRLTVL.

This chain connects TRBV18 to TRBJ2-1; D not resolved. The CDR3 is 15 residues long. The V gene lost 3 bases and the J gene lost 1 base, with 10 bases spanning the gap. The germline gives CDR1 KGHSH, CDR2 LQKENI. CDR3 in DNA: TGTGCCAGCTCACCGAACGCGAGGTCCTACAATGAGCAGTTCTTC. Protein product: CASSPNARSYNEQFF.

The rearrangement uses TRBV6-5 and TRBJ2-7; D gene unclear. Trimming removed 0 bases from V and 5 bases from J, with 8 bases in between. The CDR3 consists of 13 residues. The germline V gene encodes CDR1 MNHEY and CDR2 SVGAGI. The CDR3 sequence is CASSYSTVNEQYF. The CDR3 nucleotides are TGTGCCAGCAGTTACTCGACCGTGAACGAGCAGTACTTC.

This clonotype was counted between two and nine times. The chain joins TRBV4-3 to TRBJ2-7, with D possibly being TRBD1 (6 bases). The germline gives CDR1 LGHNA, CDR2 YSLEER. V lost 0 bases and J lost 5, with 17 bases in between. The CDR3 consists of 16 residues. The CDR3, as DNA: TGCGCCAGCAGCCAAGAAGGCCTACAGGGAACCGACGAGCAGTACTTC. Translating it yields CASSQEGLQGTDEQYF.

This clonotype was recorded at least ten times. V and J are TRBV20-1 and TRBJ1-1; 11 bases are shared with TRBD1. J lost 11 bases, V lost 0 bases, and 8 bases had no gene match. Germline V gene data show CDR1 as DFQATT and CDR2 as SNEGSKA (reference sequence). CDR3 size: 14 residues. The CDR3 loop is CSARDWTGGVEAFF. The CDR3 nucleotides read TGCAGTGCTAGAGATTGGACAGGGGGCGTGGAGGCTTTCTTT.

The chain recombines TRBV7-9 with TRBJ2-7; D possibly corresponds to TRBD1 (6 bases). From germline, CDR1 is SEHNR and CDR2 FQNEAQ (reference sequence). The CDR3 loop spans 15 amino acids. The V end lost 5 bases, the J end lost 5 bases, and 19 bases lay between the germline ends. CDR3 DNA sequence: TGTGCCAGCAGCCTATGGACAGAGGCTATCGACGAGCAGTACTTC. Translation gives CASSLWTEAIDEQYF.

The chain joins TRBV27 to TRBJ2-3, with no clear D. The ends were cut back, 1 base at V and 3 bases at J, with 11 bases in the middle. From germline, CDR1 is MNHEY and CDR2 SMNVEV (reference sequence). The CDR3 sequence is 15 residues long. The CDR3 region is CASSLYGGFTDTQYF. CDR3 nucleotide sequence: TGTGCCAGCAGTTTATACGGCGGCTTTACAGATACGCAGTATTTT.

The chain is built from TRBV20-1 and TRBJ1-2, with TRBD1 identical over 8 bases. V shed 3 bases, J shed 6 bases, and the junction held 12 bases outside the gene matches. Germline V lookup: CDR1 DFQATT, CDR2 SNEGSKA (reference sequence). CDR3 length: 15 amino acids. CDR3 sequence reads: CSASRAGGAKDGYTF. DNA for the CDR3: TGCAGTGCTAGTAGGGCAGGGGGCGCCAAGGATGGCTACACCTTC.

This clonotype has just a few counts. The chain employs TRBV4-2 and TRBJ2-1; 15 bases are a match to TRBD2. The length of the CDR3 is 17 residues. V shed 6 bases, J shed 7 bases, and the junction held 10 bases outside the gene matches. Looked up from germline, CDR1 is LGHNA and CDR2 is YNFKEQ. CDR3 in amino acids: CASRRTSGRAAGNEQFF. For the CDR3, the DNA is TGTGCCAGCAGAAGGACTAGCGGGAGGGCCGCGGGGAATGAGCAGTTCTTC.

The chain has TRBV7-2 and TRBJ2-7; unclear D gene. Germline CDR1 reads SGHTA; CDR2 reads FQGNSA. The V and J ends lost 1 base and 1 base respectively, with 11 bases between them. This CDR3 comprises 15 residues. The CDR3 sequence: CASSLDPARSYEQYF. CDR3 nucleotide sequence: TGTGCCAGCAGCTTAGACCCAGCGCGTTCCTACGAGCAGTACTTC.